This T cell receptor (beta chain) came from a study of Ad26.COV2.S vaccination and SARS-CoV-2 variants. Profiling relied on immunoSEQ multiplex PCR, and the TCRdb table lists in-frame clones only, not all of them. Of fewer than 150,000 clones in the sample, 75% to 90% were seen once. V was trimmed by 6 bases and J by 3 bases, leaving 13 bases between them. The CDR3 is 14 residues long. Sequencing used peripheral blood, obtained after recovery from COVID-19. The origin of this receptor is a human donor who had recovered from COVID-19. The chain uses TRBV23-1 and TRBJ2-3, with no clear D. TRBV23-1 is an ORF for which the function is uncertain. CDR3 bases: TGCGCCAGCAGGCCGGGCAGGCCGACAGATACGCAGTATTTT. Residues: CASRPGRPTDTQYF.